These T cell receptor beta chains were read from a single sample in a study of T cell responses to AZD1222 COVID-19 vaccine. Some clones are missing from TCRdb's copy, which holds only in-frame ones; the method was immunoSEQ multiplex PCR. The data show 100,000 to 150,000 clones, about 89% seen once. The sequencing here drew on peripheral blood, taken on day 0 of AZD1222 vaccination. The receptors derive from an adult in good health. Both conserved end residues are part of each CDR3. Fields, in order: V gene, J gene, clone size, D gene, CDR3 DNA, CDR3 protein. D genes are given only for firm matches. A clone size is listed for some rows: how often the clone was seen (once, few, many), or a class if it is expanded.

TRBV25-1	TRBJ2-3	few	-	TGTGCCAGCAGTGATTTATACGCGGACGCAAACACAGATACGCAGTATTTT	CASSDLYADANTDTQYF
TRBV12-5	TRBJ2-2	-	-	TGTGCTAGTGGTTTGGTACCGTGGGGGACGTGGACCGGGGAGCTGTTTTTT	CASGLVPWGTWTGELFF
TRBV14	TRBJ2-5	-	-	TGTGCCAGCAGCCACGTGGGACTTGAGTACCAAGAGGCCCAGTACTTC	CASSHVGLEYQEAQYF
TRBV29-1	TRBJ2-1	-	-	TGCAGCGCAAAACAAGGCTCCTACAATGAGCAGTTCTTC	CSAKQGSYNEQFF
TRBV30	TRBJ1-1	-	-	TGTGCCTGGAGTCCCCCTTTAACTGAAGCTTTCTTT	CAWSPPLTEAFF
TRBV28	TRBJ1-2	-	-	TGTGCCAGCAGACCCCTGGGACAAGTCTCGGGCTACACCTTC	CASRPLGQVSGYTF
TRBV6-2/TRBV6-3	TRBJ2-1	-	-	TGTGCCAGCAGCCGCGTGGGCGAGCAGTTCTTC	CASSRVGEQFF
TRBV24-1	TRBJ2-1	-	-	TGTGCCACCAGTGACCCTGGCCAAGGAGACAATGAGCAGTTCTTC	CATSDPGQGDNEQFF
TRBV10-1	TRBJ1-1	few	-	TGCGCCAGCGCGGACCAGAGGAACACTGAAGCTTTCTTT	CASADQRNTEAFF
TRBV12-5	TRBJ1-1	-	-	TGTGCTAGTGGTCTAGAAATTAACACTGAAGCTTTCTTT	CASGLEINTEAFF
TRBV4-1	TRBJ2-7	-	TRBD2	TGCGCCAGCAGCCAATTAACAGGACTAGGTGCCGAGCAGTACTTC	CASSQLTGLGAEQYF
TRBV5-1	TRBJ2-2	-	-	TGCGCCAGCAGCTTGTCCACAACCAACACCGGGGAGCTGTTTTTT	CASSLSTTNTGELFF
TRBV7-9	TRBJ1-4	-	-	TGTGCCAGCAGCCTCGGATATAACGAAAAACTGTTTTTT	CASSLGYNEKLFF
TRBV29-1	TRBJ1-1	-	-	TGCAGCGTCTCCGGGGGCTACTCTAAAGAAGCTTTCTTT	CSVSGGYSKEAFF
TRBV20-1	TRBJ1-5	-	-	TGCAGTGCTAGTGGCACCCATAGCAATCAGCCCCAGCATTTT	CSASGTHSNQPQHF
TRBV7-6	TRBJ1-3	-	TRBD1	TGTGCCAGCAGCTTTGGGACAGGGAGCTCTGGAAACACCATATATTTT	CASSFGTGSSGNTIYF
TRBV5-1	TRBJ1-4	-	-	TGCGCCAGCAGCCCCACCGGGAGGAATGAAAAACTGTTTTTT	CASSPTGRNEKLFF
TRBV9	TRBJ1-1	-	-	TGTGCCAGCAGCGTAGTGGGTTTTAGTCCTGAAGCTTTCTTT	CASSVVGFSPEAFF
TRBV27	TRBJ2-1	-	-	TGTGCCAGCAGCGGCATAAGGCGTTCCTACAATGAGCAGTTCTTC	CASSGIRRSYNEQFF
TRBV3-1/TRBV3-2	TRBJ1-1	-	TRBD1	TGTGCCAGCAGTTTGGGACAGTTTACTGAAGCTTTCTTT	CASSLGQFTEAFF
TRBV12-5	TRBJ1-4	-	-	TGTGCTAGTGGCGACCTTGGTGTCCTTAATGAAAAACTGTTTTTT	CASGDLGVLNEKLFF
TRBV18	TRBJ1-4	-	-	TGTGCCAGCTCACACAGGGCCACTAATGAAAAACTGTTTTTT	CASSHRATNEKLFF
TRBV2	TRBJ2-5	-	TRBD2	TGTGCCAGCAGTGAGCCCGCCCTGGGACTAGCTTCGACGTGGGACCTCGGGGAGACCCAGTACTTC	CASSEPALGLASTWDLGETQYF
TRBV5-1	TRBJ2-5	-	-	TGCGCCAGCAGCTTGGGGGCTTTTCAGCCGTACCTCCAAGAGACCCAGTACTTC	CASSLGAFQPYLQETQYF
TRBV7-2	TRBJ2-3	-	-	TGTGCCAGCAGCCGGGAGTTAACAGATACGCAGTATTTT	CASSRELTDTQYF
TRBV19	TRBJ2-5	-	-	TGTGCCAGTAGTATTGGAGGGGGAGGATGGGAGACCCAGTACTTC	CASSIGGGGWETQYF
TRBV6-5	TRBJ1-5	-	-	TGTGCCAGCACCATGACAGCGGATCAGCCCCAGCATTTT	CASTMTADQPQHF
TRBV5-4	TRBJ1-6	-	-	TGTGCCAGCAGGTTCACAGGAGATTCACCCCTCCACTTT	CASRFTGDSPLHF
TRBV27	TRBJ2-1	once	-	TGTGCCAGCAACAATCTAGCGTCCTCCTACAATGAGCAGTTCTTC	CASNNLASSYNEQFF
TRBV5-1	TRBJ2-5	-	TRBD1	TGCGCCAGCAGCCCTGGACAGGGGCAAGAGACCCAGTACTTC	CASSPGQGQETQYF
TRBV9	TRBJ1-5	-	-	TGTGCCAGCAGCGTAGGTAAAGGGGGGCTGGGGCAGCCCCAGCATTTT	CASSVGKGGLGQPQHF
TRBV12-3/TRBV12-4	TRBJ1-5	-	TRBD1	TGTGCCAGCAGTCCACAGGGGGATCAGCCCCAGCATTTT	CASSPQGDQPQHF
TRBV10-1	TRBJ1-2	-	TRBD1	TGCGCCAGCAGTGAGTCGCGGACAGGGGACGGCTACACCTTC	CASSESRTGDGYTF
TRBV5-1	TRBJ2-7	few	-	TGCGCCAGCAGCTTGCAACAGGGTTCCTACGAGCAGTACTTC	CASSLQQGSYEQYF
TRBV4-3	TRBJ1-4	-	-	TGCGCCAGCAGCCAAGATCCGGCATCACGGGAAAAACTGTTTTTT	CASSQDPASREKLFF
TRBV30	TRBJ1-2	-	-	TGTGCCTGGGGTGTGGGACGCTTCCAACCCTATGGCTACACCTTC	CAWGVGRFQPYGYTF
TRBV19	TRBJ1-1	-	-	TGTGCCAGTAGTATAGACACCCCCGGTCCTGAAGCTTTCTTT	CASSIDTPGPEAFF
TRBV19	TRBJ2-6	-	-	TGTGCCAGTAACGAGGGGGCTGGGGCCAACGTCCTGACTTTC	CASNEGAGANVLTF
TRBV7-8	TRBJ1-2	-	-	TGTGCCAGCAGCTCCAGGGACCGGGGCTACACCTTC	CASSSRDRGYTF
TRBV10-1	TRBJ1-6	-	-	TGCGCCAGCAGTGAGTCCACAGGTTCACCCCTCCACTTT	CASSESTGSPLHF
TRBV28	TRBJ2-1	once	-	TGTGCCAGCAGTTTGCTGGCCCACAACGGTGAGCAGTTCTTC	CASSLLAHNGEQFF
TRBV18	TRBJ1-4	-	-	TGTGCCAGCTCACCACCGGAAGGGCAGAATGAAAAACTGTTTTTT	CASSPPEGQNEKLFF
TRBV25-1	TRBJ2-5	-	-	TGTGCCAGCAGTGATTCCGGAGAGTACCAAGAGACCCAGTACTTC	CASSDSGEYQETQYF
TRBV19	TRBJ2-1	-	TRBD2	TGTGCCAGTCGGACTAGCGGGAGTGCGAATGAGCAGTTCTTC	CASRTSGSANEQFF
TRBV28	TRBJ1-6	-	TRBD1	TGTGCCAGCAGCCCTCTCATTCCCGACAGGGGATATAATTCACCCCTCCACTTT	CASSPLIPDRGYNSPLHF
TRBV18	TRBJ2-1	-	-	TGTGCCAGCTCACCAGAGAGTCGCGCCCTGGGCGATGAGCAGTTCTTC	CASSPESRALGDEQFF
TRBV20-1	TRBJ2-1	-	-	TGCAGTGCTGAGGGGAATGAGCAGTTCTTC	CSAEGNEQFF
TRBV28	TRBJ1-2	-	-	TGTGCCAGCAGCTTAGTTCAGTGGGGAAACTATGGCTACACCTTC	CASSLVQWGNYGYTF